This entry lists 26 T cell receptor beta chains sequenced from one sample in a study of T cell changes during pregnancy in multiple sclerosis. TCRdb keeps only in-frame clones here, not all; method: immunoSEQ multiplex PCR. The table lists some 39,000 clones, about 89% of them singletons. Here the sequenced sample was CD4+ T cells from peripheral blood mononuclear cells, taken in the third trimester of pregnancy. These receptors were collected from a female donor in good health, enrolled as a control in a pregnancy study.

This chain joins TRBV6-5 and TRBJ2-7, with 14 bases lining up with TRBD2. The V and J ends lost 4 bases and 2 bases, in that order; junction bases with no gene match: 4. There are 16 residues in the CDR3. Germline V gives CDR1 MNHEY, CDR2 SVGAGI. The CDR3 spells CASSFLTSGGAYEQYF. CDR3 DNA sequence: TGTGCCAGCAGTTTCTTGACTAGCGGGGGGGCCTACGAGCAGTACTTC.

This chain connects TRBV30 to TRBJ1-2; no firm D call. Germline values: CDR1 GTSNPN, CDR2 SVGIG (reference sequence). The CDR3 contains 14 residues. Trimming left V 2 bases short and J 7 bases short, with 17 bases between. CDR3 region: CAWSQREGWGGYTF. CDR3 DNA sequence: TGTGCCTGGAGTCAGAGGGAAGGATGGGGTGGCTACACCTTC. The variable domain in full, with the rest retrieved from reference TRBV30 and TRBJ1-2, is SQTIHQWPATLVQPVGSPLSLECTVEGTSNPNLYWYRQAAGRGLQLLFYSVGIGQISSEVPQNLSASRPQDRQFILSSKKLLLSDSGFYLCAWSQREGWGGYTFGSGTRLTVV.

The chain combines TRBV10-1 with TRBJ2-7; 7 bases line up with TRBD1. This CDR3 has 18 amino acids. The V and J ends lost 7 bases and 3 bases, in that order; junction bases with no gene match: 21. Per germline, CDR1 WNHNN and CDR2 SYGVQD (reference sequence). The CDR3 spells CASIPRSADRRYHYEQYF. In DNA, the CDR3 is TGCGCCAGCATCCCTCGTTCAGCGGACAGGAGATACCACTACGAGCAGTACTTC.

This chain joins TRBV6-5 and TRBJ1-2; 7 bases agree with TRBD1. The length of the CDR3 is 13 residues. V was pared by 5 bases and J by 4 bases, with 4 bases of the junction left unmatched. Germline V gene lookup returns CDR1 MNHEY and CDR2 SVGAGI. As DNA, the CDR3 is TGTGCCAGCAGTCACAGGGGCGTCTATGGCTACACCTTC. Its protein product is CASSHRGVYGYTF.

This chain connects TRBV27 to TRBJ2-7; TRBD1 agrees at 11 bases. In germline, CDR1 is MNHEY, CDR2 SMNVEV (reference sequence). V lost 8 bases to trimming and J lost 4 bases; unmatched junction nucleotides: 7. The CDR3 contains 14 residues. For the CDR3, the DNA is TGTGCCAGCGCTTCCGGGACAGGGGGATACGAGCAGTACTTC. It encodes CASASGTGGYEQYF.

The genes are TRBV7-9 and TRBJ2-7; 9 positions agree with TRBD1. CDR1 is SEHNR, CDR2 FQNEAQ, per germline (reference sequence). The V gene end was trimmed by 2 bases and the J gene end by 3 bases; junction bases not matched to a gene: 2. The CDR3 consists of 14 residues. CDR3 sequence: CASSLLGQGYEQYF. The CDR3 DNA reads as TGTGCCAGCAGCTTACTGGGACAGGGCTACGAGCAGTACTTC.

The rearrangement links TRBV2 to TRBJ1-4; D perhaps matches TRBD1 (5 bases). Germline assignment: CDR1 SNHLY and CDR2 FYNNEI. This CDR3 has 15 residues. Trimming stripped 3 bases from V and 4 bases from J, with 12 bases between. The CDR3 nucleotides are TGTGCCAGCAGTGAGTCAGGGCTCATTAATGAAAAACTGTTTTTT. It translates to CASSESGLINEKLFF.

The chain links TRBV6-1 to TRBJ1-1, with no clear D. The germline V gene encodes CDR1 MNHNS and CDR2 SASEGT. Trimming removed 7 bases at V and 0 bases at J, with 12 bases between. This CDR3 is built from 14 residues. DNA for the CDR3: TGTGCCAGCACTTTGGCAGTCATGAACACTGAAGCTTTCTTT. Its translation is CASTLAVMNTEAFF.

The CDR3 spells CASGPGTANQPQHF. The CDR3 nucleotides read TGTGCTAGTGGACCCGGGACAGCTAATCAGCCCCAGCATTTT. The chain couples TRBV12-5 to TRBJ1-5; TRBD1 aligns across 7 bases. CDR1 and CDR2 from the germline V gene are LGHNT and FRNRAP. CDR3 length equals 14 residues. The V and J ends lost 6 bases and 4 bases, in that order; junction bases with no gene match: 6.

This clone appeared a few times. The rearrangement joins TRBV10-1 to TRBJ1-1; 7 positions agree with TRBD1. V lost 6 bases, J lost 3 bases, and 10 bases stayed unmatched. Germline lookup yields CDR1 WNHNN and CDR2 SYGVQD (reference sequence). The CDR3 extends over 15 amino acids. The CDR3 bases are TGCGCCAGCAGCGGTTCATTTCAGGGGGACACTGAAGCTTTCTTT. This translates into CASSGSFQGDTEAFF.

The chain has TRBV12-5 and TRBJ2-1, with 15 bases fitting TRBD2. Germline values: CDR1 LGHNT, CDR2 FRNRAP. With V trimmed by 3 bases and J by 10 bases, 4 bases remained unmatched. CDR3 length equals 15 residues. The CDR3 nucleotides read TGTGCTAGTGGTTTAGGACTAGCGGGGGGGCCAGAGCAGTTCTTC. It encodes CASGLGLAGGPEQFF.

This chain links TRBV5-4 with TRBJ2-6, with D unresolved. CDR1 is SGHNT, CDR2 YYREEE, per germline (reference sequence). V was cut by 4 bases and J by 1 base, with 18 bases left in between. The CDR3 length is 18 residues. CDR3 sequence reads: CASSPAAGMQSGANVLTF. Here the CDR3 DNA reads TGTGCCAGCAGCCCCGCCGCAGGTATGCAATCTGGGGCCAACGTCCTGACTTTC.

The chain couples TRBV6-1 to TRBJ1-5; D remains ambiguous. The CDR3 totals 15 residues. Trimming took off 6 bases at V and 3 bases at J, with 15 bases between the two ends. Looked up from germline, CDR1 is MNHNS and CDR2 is SASEGT. The CDR3 region has the DNA TGTGCCAGCAGAACCCTAACAGTGGACAATCAGCCCCAGCATTTT. Its translation: CASRTLTVDNQPQHF.

The chain employs TRBV5-1 and TRBJ2-3, with D perhaps matching TRBD2 (6 bases). Germline CDR1 and CDR2: SGHRS and YFSETQ. CDR3 length: 15 amino acids. V dropped 1 base and J dropped 4 bases, with 13 bases sitting between them. The CDR3, as DNA: TGCGCCAGCAGCTTGCTGCGGGACCGCGCAGATACGCAGTATTTT. Its translation is CASSLLRDRADTQYF.

V and J are TRBV7-8 and TRBJ2-3; TRBD2 aligns across 8 bases. Germline V gene lookup returns CDR1 SGHVS and CDR2 FQNEAQ. Unmatched junction bases numbered 9, after V lost 6 bases and J lost 1 base. This CDR3 has 16 amino acids. CDR3 sequence (DNA): TGTGCCAGCAGTTTGGTCGGGGGGGCCGGCACAGATACGCAGTATTTT. Translating it yields CASSLVGGAGTDTQYF.

This chain connects TRBV5-1 to TRBJ2-7, with D tentatively TRBD2 (6 bases). V was pared by 3 bases and J by 5 bases, with 21 bases between. Per germline, CDR1 SGHRS and CDR2 YFSETQ. The CDR3 is 16 residues long. DNA for the CDR3: TGCGCCAGCAGCTCGGGACTCATCCTCAGTATCGACGAGCAGTACTTC. This encodes CASSSGLILSIDEQYF.

The J gene is TRBJ2-7, the V gene TRBV2; the D gene is possibly TRBD1 (7 bases). V was trimmed by 6 bases and J by 4 bases, leaving 19 bases between them. Germline V gene data show CDR1 as SNHLY and CDR2 as FYNNEI. This CDR3 region has 15 residues. This CDR3 reads CASRGGHRGPYEQYF. The CDR3 coding sequence is TGTGCCAGCAGGGGGGGACACAGGGGCCCTTACGAGCAGTACTTC.

This clone was observed once. V is TRBV5-1 and J is TRBJ2-1, with TRBD2 matching 12 bases. Looked up from germline, CDR1 is SGHRS and CDR2 is YFSETQ. This CDR3 comprises 14 residues. V lost 1 base and J lost 9; bases outside the gene matches: 2. DNA for the CDR3: TGCGCCAGCAGCTTGCTAGCGGGAGGGATTGAGCAGTTCTTC. This translates into CASSLLAGGIEQFF. Variable domain in full (rest from reference TRBV5-1 and TRBJ2-1): KAGVTQTPRYLIKTRGQQVTLSCSPISGHRSVSWYQQTPGQGLQFLFEYFSETQRNKGNFPGRFSGRQFSNSRSEMNVSTLELGDSALYLCASSLLAGGIEQFFGPGTRLTVL.

The J gene is TRBJ2-3, the V gene TRBV28; D uncertain. V lost 1 base and J 5 bases, leaving 10 bases between the germline ends. The CDR3 totals 14 residues. Germline V gene sequence: CDR1 MDHEN, CDR2 SYDVKM. The chain's CDR3 is CASSLLLGIDTQYF. CDR3 sequence (DNA): TGTGCCAGCAGTTTATTGCTAGGAATAGATACGCAGTATTTT.

The chain links TRBV7-3 to TRBJ2-1; 10 bases map to TRBD1. The ends lost 0 bases at V and 9 bases at J; junction bases unmatched: 5. This CDR3 is 15 amino acids long. Per the germline V gene, CDR1 is SGHTA and CDR2 is FQGTGA. The CDR3, as DNA: TGTGCCAGCAGCTTAACGGGGACAGGGGTTACTGAGCAGTTCTTC. It translates to CASSLTGTGVTEQFF.

The chain is built from TRBV18 and TRBJ1-3; unclear D gene. The CDR3 totals 13 residues. V lost 10 bases and J lost 4, with 14 bases in between. Germline V gives CDR1 KGHSH, CDR2 LQKENI. Here the CDR3 DNA reads TGTGCCACCGGTTTGAGGCACGGAAACACCATATATTTT. Amino acid sequence: CATGLRHGNTIYF.

This sequence joins TRBV5-1 and TRBJ1-5, with D possibly being TRBD1 (5 bases). V gave up 1 base and J gave up 0 bases, with 11 bases separating them. CDR1 and CDR2 from the germline V gene are SGHRS and YFSETQ. This CDR3 region has 16 residues. The CDR3 DNA reads as TGCGCCAGCAGCTTGACGGGGGATTTTAGCAATCAGCCCCAGCATTTT. Protein sequence: CASSLTGDFSNQPQHF.

The chain uses TRBV10-3 and TRBJ2-7; 8 positions match TRBD1. This CDR3 comprises 13 residues. V was pared by 2 bases and J by 3 bases, with 0 bases of the junction left unmatched. Looked up from germline, CDR1 is ENHRY and CDR2 is SYGVKD. The CDR3 nucleotides read TGTGCCATCAGTGAGGGACAGGGCTACGAGCAGTACTTC. The encoded protein is CAISEGQGYEQYF.

This clone has more than one count but fewer than ten. The CDR3 DNA reads as TGTGCCAGTAAGACAGGGTGGGGCCAGCCCCAGCATTTT. Translated, it gives CASKTGWGQPQHF. V usage is TRBV19 and J usage is TRBJ1-5, with TRBD1 identical over 7 bases. The CDR3 is 13 residues long. Trimming removed 7 bases from V and 7 bases from J; junction bases left unmatched: 7. Germline V gene sequence: CDR1 LNHDA, CDR2 SQIVND (reference sequence).

The gene calls are TRBV6-5 and TRBJ2-5, with D perhaps matching TRBD1 (6 bases). The V end lost 2 bases, the J end lost 5 bases, and 18 bases lay between the germline ends. Germline-derived CDR1 and CDR2 are MNHEY and SVGAGI. The CDR3 runs 16 residues. DNA of the CDR3: TGTGCCAGCAGTTACGGGGGCAGAACTCCACAGGAGACCCAGTACTTC. It is translated as CASSYGGRTPQETQYF.

The J gene is TRBJ1-1, the V gene TRBV5-1; maybe TRBD1 (6 bases). The CDR3 has 14 amino acids. Germline V gene data show CDR1 as SGHRS and CDR2 as YFSETQ. The V gene lost 2 bases and the J gene lost 2 bases, with 10 bases spanning the gap. The CDR3: CASSFRTENTEAFF. In DNA form, the CDR3 reads TGCGCCAGCAGCTTCCGGACAGAAAACACTGAAGCTTTCTTT.